These 18 T cell receptor beta chains were sequenced from one sample in a study of early T cells in non-severe SARS-CoV-2 infection. Using its own MiXCR run on the 5' RACE reads, TCRdb lists one record per CDR3 protein. This table holds 35,000 to 55,000 distinct CDR3 sequences, around 23% found once. This specimen was whole blood, taken at baseline. These receptors came from an adult who was a healthcare worker with PCR-confirmed SARS-CoV-2 infection or an uninfected control (not recorded which).

This clonotype was counted a few times. The chain recombines TRBV5-1 with TRBJ2-6; D unresolved. Germline V CDR1 and CDR2: SGHRS, YFSETQ. The CDR3 has 15 residues. The germline V and J ends were trimmed by 1 base and 0 bases, with 5 bases remaining between them. CDR3 DNA: TGCGCCAGCAGCTTGCCCTTCTCTGGGGCCAACGTCCTGACTTTC. This encodes CASSLPFSGANVLTF.

This clonotype showed up just a few times. This chain's CDR3 is CASSQERGGEQYF. The CDR3 DNA reads as TGTGCCAGCAGCCAAGAACGCGGAGGAGAGCAGTACTTC. This rearrangement joins TRBV14 to TRBJ2-7; D might be TRBD2 (5 bases). V was trimmed by 0 bases and J by 7 bases, leaving 10 bases between them. Germline V lookup: CDR1 SGHDN, CDR2 FVKESK. The CDR3 is made up of 13 amino acids.

The V call is TRBV2, the J call TRBJ1-5; TRBD1 might be the D (5 bases). Per the germline V gene, CDR1 is SNHLY and CDR2 is FYNNEI. Deletions cut 3 bases from V and 6 bases from J, with 12 bases between. The CDR3 consists of 14 residues. CDR3: CASSDRPGSQPQHF. CDR3 in DNA: TGTGCCAGCAGTGATCGGCCAGGGAGTCAGCCCCAGCATTTT. The full variable domain, with the rest looked up from reference TRBV2 and TRBJ1-5, is EPEVTQTPSHQVTQMGQEVILRCVPISNHLYFYWYRQILGQKVEFLVSFYNNEISEKSEIFDDQFSVERPDGSNFTLKIRSTKLEDSAMYFCASSDRPGSQPQHFGDGTRLSIL.

This chain joins TRBV6-5 and TRBJ1-3, with D unresolved. The germline V gene has CDR1 MNHEY and CDR2 SVGAGI. The CDR3 is 13 amino acids. Trimming took 6 bases from V and 0 from J, leaving 6 bases between them. CDR3 loop: CASSRSSGNTIYF. In DNA, the CDR3 is TGTGCCAGCAGCAGATCCTCTGGAAACACCATATATTTT.

The chain is built from TRBV6-1 and TRBJ2-7, with a weak D call TRBD1 (5 bases). Germline V gene lookup returns CDR1 MNHNS and CDR2 SASEGT. This CDR3 is built from 13 residues. With 8 bases removed from V and 0 bases from J, the gap between germline ends came to 11 bases. CDR3 sequence reads: CASAQTVSYEQYF. DNA for the CDR3: TGTGCCAGCGCCCAGACAGTCTCCTACGAGCAGTACTTC.

The table lists this clonotype with a few counts. The rearrangement uses TRBV6-2 or TRBV6-3 and TRBJ2-3; TRBD2 agrees at 14 bases. The CDR3 sequence is 15 residues long. The junction had 2 bases not matched to a gene; V was cut back by 5 bases and J by 4 bases. Germline CDR1 and CDR2: MNHEY and SVGEGT. The CDR3 bases are TGTGCCAGCAGTGTGACTAGCGGGGGGGCAGATACGCAGTATTTT. As protein: CASSVTSGGADTQYF.

This clonotype came up a few times. The genes are TRBV7-9 and TRBJ2-5, with 8 bases identical to TRBD2. CDR1 is SEHNR and CDR2 is FQNEAQ in the germline V gene (reference sequence). After removal of 3 bases from V and 3 bases from J, the junction contained 9 bases not matched to a gene. This CDR3 has 16 residues. The CDR3 here is CASSFGWLAGEETQYF. CDR3 nucleotide sequence: TGTGCCAGCAGCTTTGGTTGGCTAGCGGGTGAAGAGACCCAGTACTTC.

Written as DNA, the CDR3 is TGTGCCAGTAGTATGTGGCAGGGGAACTATGGCTACACCTTC. Protein product: CASSMWQGNYGYTF. This rearrangement joins TRBV19 to TRBJ1-2; TRBD1 is a possible D gene (6 bases). The CDR3 runs 14 residues. The ends were cut back, 3 bases at V and 2 bases at J, with 10 bases in the middle. Germline values: CDR1 LNHDA, CDR2 SQIVND (reference sequence).

This clonotype was seen only a few times. This chain joins TRBV7-2 and TRBJ1-1, with a tentative D call TRBD1 (6 bases). Germline V gives CDR1 SGHTA, CDR2 FQGNSA. The CDR3 spans 14 residues. The ends were cut back, 5 bases at V and 7 bases at J, with 17 bases in the middle. CDR3 in DNA: TGTGCCAGCAGCCGTGGGACATCCCCCGGTGAAGCTTTCTTT. Amino acid sequence: CASSRGTSPGEAFF.

The chain combines TRBV6-5 with TRBJ1-6; D ambiguous. This CDR3 contains 14 residues. Trimming removed 7 bases from V and 9 bases from J, with 16 bases in between. The germline V gene has CDR1 MNHEY and CDR2 SVGAGI. The chain's CDR3 is CASTPARAASPLHF. CDR3 coding DNA: TGTGCCAGCACTCCAGCGCGAGCGGCTTCACCCCTCCACTTT.

This clonotype occurred a few times. Mismatch with germline at one junction end may stem from a read error. The chain couples TRBV19 to TRBJ2-7, with a possible D match to TRBD2 (5 bases). Germline CDR1 and CDR2: LNHDA and SQIVND (reference sequence). This CDR3 is built from 13 residues. Written as DNA, the CDR3 is TGTGCCAGTAGTGTAGATCCAGAGGGCGAGCAGTACTTC. Translated, it gives CASSVDPEGEQYF.

This clonotype was counted a few times. The chain recombines TRBV18 with TRBJ1-1; D gene ambiguous. Germline V CDR1 and CDR2: KGHSH, LQKENI. This CDR3 region has 14 residues. Trimming removed 0 bases at V and 4 bases at J, with 9 bases between. DNA of the CDR3: TGTGCCAGCTCACCACCGACACATGTCACTGAAGCTTTCTTT. Translating it yields CASSPPTHVTEAFF.

The V call is TRBV29-1, the J call TRBJ2-1, with 9 bases matching TRBD1. The CDR3 covers 13 residues. From germline, CDR1 is SQVTM and CDR2 ANQGSEA. J was trimmed by 8 bases and V by 6 bases; bases with no gene match: 8. The CDR3 DNA sequence: TGCAGCGTAGCCGGGACAGGGTACGATGAGCAGTTCTTC. Protein: CSVAGTGYDEQFF.

This chain connects TRBV19 to TRBJ1-2; no clear D gene. CDR1 and CDR2 (germline): LNHDA, SQIVND (reference sequence). The CDR3 extends over 14 amino acids. Trimming shortened V by 3 bases and J by 6 bases, and 14 bases separated the two germline ends. The DNA of the CDR3 is TGTGCCAGTAGTATCCCCGGCGGTCCAAATGGCTACACCTTC. The encoded protein is CASSIPGGPNGYTF. The full variable domain, in which reference TRBV19 and TRBJ1-2 provide the parts outside the CDR3, is DGGITQSPKYLFRKEGQNVTLSCEQNLNHDAMYWYRQDPGQGLRLIYYSQIVNDFQKGDIAEGYSVSREKKESFPLTVTSAQKNPTAFYLCASSIPGGPNGYTFGSGTRLTVV.

CDR3 residues: CASSEWPHNQPQHF. The CDR3 nucleotides are TGTGCCAGCAGTGAATGGCCCCACAATCAGCCCCAGCATTTT. This chain links TRBV6-1 with TRBJ1-5; D call uncertain. This CDR3 contains 14 residues. Germline V lookup: CDR1 MNHNS, CDR2 SASEGT. The V end was cut by 2 bases, the J end by 3 bases, with 8 bases between.

The rearrangement links TRBV10-2 to TRBJ2-2; no definite D call. The CDR3 runs to 14 residues. Germline V gene lookup returns CDR1 WSHSY and CDR2 SAAADI. The ends were cut back, 4 bases at V and 1 base at J, with 7 bases in the middle. The CDR3 reads CASSAYQNTGELFF. CDR3 in DNA: TGCGCCAGCAGTGCCTACCAGAACACCGGGGAGCTGTTTTTT.

Many counts were recorded for this clonotype. V is TRBV29-1 and J is TRBJ1-6; TRBD1 agrees at 7 bases. The germline gives CDR1 SQVTM, CDR2 ANQGSEA. J lost 5 bases, V lost 8 bases, and 9 bases had no gene match. This CDR3 spans 14 amino acids. CDR3 in amino acids: CSTRDRDNNSPLHF. For the CDR3, the DNA is TGCAGCACTCGCGACAGGGACAATAATTCACCCCTCCACTTT.

This chain links TRBV5-8 with TRBJ1-5; TRBD1 aligns across 11 bases. Trimming took 3 bases from V and 4 from J; bases not matched to a gene: 3. Per the germline V gene, CDR1 is SGHTS and CDR2 is YDEGEE. This CDR3 comprises 15 residues. The CDR3 here is CASSSGTGGNQPQHF. CDR3 nucleotide sequence: TGTGCCAGCAGCTCAGGGACAGGGGGGAATCAGCCCCAGCATTTT.